This T cell receptor (beta chain) was identified during a study of blood T cell repertoires in COVID-19. As for the study in general: Collection of acute and convalescent COVID-19 samples took place in the United States, Italy and Spain. PBMCs, B-cell-depleted T cells, or T cells provided the cDNA or gDNA that made up the material.

Per the study methods: Estimation of nucleated cell counts was performed using reference gene primer amplification. TCRdb's table, derived via immunoSEQ multiplex PCR, lists solely in-frame clones and lacks some. The D gene and trimming were derived from the DNA, and the V and J assignments and clone size from that table. Of 200,000 to 250,000 clones in the sample, around three quarters were seen once. This clone was seen only once. The sequenced sample consisted of peripheral blood. The clonotype was recovered from a woman between 65 and 79 years old with acute or convalescent COVID-19.

DNA for the CDR3: TGCGCCAGCAGTGAGTGGAGACAGGGGTACAATGAGCAGTTCTTC. Translated: CASSEWRQGYNEQFF. The chain uses TRBV10-2 and TRBJ2-1, with TRBD1 matching over 8 bases. J gave up 4 bases and V 1 base, and 3 bases lay outside the gene matches. The CDR3 spans 15 residues. Germline-derived CDR1 and CDR2 are WSHSY and SAAADI.